This T cell receptor (beta chain) was obtained from a study of shared clonotypes between healthy human individuals. Points from the study as a whole: Owing to a small donor count, the genetic and exposure-history diversity represented was limited.

CDR3 length: 16 residues. Germline V lookup: CDR1 SGHTA, CDR2 FQGTGA. V dropped 4 bases and J dropped 4; count of bases not matched to a gene: 7. Only in-frame clones appear in the TCRdb table, and some are missing; sequencing was by immunoSEQ multiplex PCR. The data show about 2 million clones, 95% seen once. Points on this clone: Its specificity is not known.

This receptor was taken from a young man in good health. The rearrangement uses TRBV7-3 and TRBJ2-1, with 10 nucleotides matching TRBD2. Sample: naive CD4+ T cells sorted from blood. The subset here: CD45RA+ positively selected. The CDR3 DNA follows: TGTGCCAGCAGCTCTTCTGGTAGCGGGGGGTACAATGAGCAGTTCTTC. This encodes CASSSSGSGGYNEQFF.